This TCR beta chain was recorded in a study of human T cells and chemical hapten exposure. The time point: pre-sensitization, week 0. Treatment: therapeutic diphenylcyclopropenone sensitization with weekly scalp DPC. V was shortened by 4 bases and J by 5 bases, with 11 bases between the two germline ends. Germline CDR1 is MNHNY and CDR2 is SVGAGI (reference sequence). CDR3 length: 13 amino acids. In this sample, this clonotype turned up a few times. Each CDR3 protein is one row after TCRdb ran MiXCR on the RACE reads. This table holds 80,000 to 100,000 distinct CDR3 sequences, around 10% found once. Sequenced here: whole blood, sampled in connection with sensitization to the hapten diphenylcyclopropenone (DPC). This receptor was taken from a woman aged 40 to 50 with alopecia areata. Some clones in this sample may be carry-over from other donors' samples. The chain uses TRBV6-6 and TRBJ2-5; D call uncertain. The CDR3 sequence: CASSWIRVETQYF. CDR3 nucleotide sequence: TGTGCCAGCAGTTGGATTCGGGTTGAGACCCAGTACTTC.